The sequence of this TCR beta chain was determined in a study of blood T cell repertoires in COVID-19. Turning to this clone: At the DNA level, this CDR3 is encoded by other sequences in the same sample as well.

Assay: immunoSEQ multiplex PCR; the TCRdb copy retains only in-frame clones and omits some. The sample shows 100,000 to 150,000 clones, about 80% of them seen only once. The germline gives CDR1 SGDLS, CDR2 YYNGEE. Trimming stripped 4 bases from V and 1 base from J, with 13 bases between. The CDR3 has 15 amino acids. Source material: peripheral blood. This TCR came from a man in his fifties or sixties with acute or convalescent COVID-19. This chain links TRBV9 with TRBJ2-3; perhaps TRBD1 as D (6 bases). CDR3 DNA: TGTGCCAGCAGCCCCAGGGGTACGGGCACAGATACGCAGTATTTT. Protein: CASSPRGTGTDTQYF.